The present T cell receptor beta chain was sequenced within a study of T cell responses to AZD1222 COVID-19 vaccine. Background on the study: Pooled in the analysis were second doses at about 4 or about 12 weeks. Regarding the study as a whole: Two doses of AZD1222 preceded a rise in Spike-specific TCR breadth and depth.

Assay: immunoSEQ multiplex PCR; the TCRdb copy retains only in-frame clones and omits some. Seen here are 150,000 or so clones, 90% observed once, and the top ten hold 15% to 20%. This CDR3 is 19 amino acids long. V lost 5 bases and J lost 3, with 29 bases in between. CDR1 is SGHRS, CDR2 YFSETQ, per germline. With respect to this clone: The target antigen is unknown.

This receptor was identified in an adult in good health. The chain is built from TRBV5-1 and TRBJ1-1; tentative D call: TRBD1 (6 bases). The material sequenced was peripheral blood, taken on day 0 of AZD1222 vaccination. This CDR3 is CASSPGLTLGPEGDTEAFF. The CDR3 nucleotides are TGCGCCAGCAGTCCGGGTTTAACTTTAGGGCCCGAGGGGGACACTGAAGCTTTCTTT.